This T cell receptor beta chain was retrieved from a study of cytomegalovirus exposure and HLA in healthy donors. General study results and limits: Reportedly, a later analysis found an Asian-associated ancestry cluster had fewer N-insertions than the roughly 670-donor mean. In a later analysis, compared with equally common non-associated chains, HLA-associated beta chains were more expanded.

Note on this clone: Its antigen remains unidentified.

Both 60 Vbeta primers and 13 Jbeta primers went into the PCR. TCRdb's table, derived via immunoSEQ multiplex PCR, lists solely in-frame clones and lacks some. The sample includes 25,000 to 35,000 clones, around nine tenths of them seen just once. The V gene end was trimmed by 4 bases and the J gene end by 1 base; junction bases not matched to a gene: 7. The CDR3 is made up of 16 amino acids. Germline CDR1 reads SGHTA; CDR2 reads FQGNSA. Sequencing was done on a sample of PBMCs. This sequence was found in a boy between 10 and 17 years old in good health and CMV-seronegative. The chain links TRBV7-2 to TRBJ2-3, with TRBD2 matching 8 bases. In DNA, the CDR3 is TGTGCCAGCAGCTCGAGGCCCGGGGGGGGCACAGATACGCAGTATTTT. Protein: CASSSRPGGGTDTQYF.